A selection of T cell receptor beta chains follows, all from one sample in a study of early T cells in non-severe SARS-CoV-2 infection. TCRdb processed the 5' RACE reads anew with MiXCR; each CDR3 protein has one entry. The table includes 60,000 to 85,000 distinct CDR3 sequences, 15% to 17% detected once. Sequenced input: whole blood. Source of these receptors: an adult who was a healthcare worker with PCR-confirmed SARS-CoV-2 infection or an uninfected control (not recorded which). CDR3s include the opening cysteine and the closing phenylalanine or tryptophan. The order of the fields is clone size, J gene, V gene, D gene, CDR3 protein, CDR3 DNA. A D gene is named only where the DNA matches it firmly. Part of the rows lack a size; the others show once, few, many or a class for expanded clones.

size: few; J: TRBJ1-1; V: TRBV7-9; D: .; CDR3: CASSTGRAEAFF; DNA: TGTGCCAGCAGCACAGGGCGCGCTGAAGCTTTCTTT
size: .; J: TRBJ1-1; V: TRBV2; D: .; CDR3: CASSEAFPTTEAFF; DNA: TGTGCCAGCAGTGAAGCGTTCCCTACCACTGAAGCTTTCTTT
size: many; J: TRBJ1-2; V: TRBV5-1; D: TRBD1; CDR3: CASSRTGGPGNYGYTF; DNA: TGCGCCAGCAGCCGGACAGGGGGCCCGGGGAACTATGGCTACACCTTC
size: .; J: TRBJ1-2; V: TRBV6-6; D: .; CDR3: CASSYSGSWEGYTF; DNA: TGTGCCAGCAGTTACTCTGGGTCCTGGGAGGGCTACACCTTC
size: few; J: TRBJ2-3; V: TRBV6-1; D: .; CDR3: CASSGGRQGITDTQYF; DNA: TGTGCCAGCAGCGGGGGACGGCAGGGGATCACAGATACGCAGTATTTT
size: few; J: TRBJ2-2; V: TRBV5-4; D: .; CDR3: CASSLDRRMSGELFF; DNA: TGTGCCAGCAGCTTGGACCGCCGAATGTCCGGGGAGCTGTTTTTT
size: .; J: TRBJ2-7; V: TRBV28; D: .; CDR3: CASTIIGGYEQYF; DNA: TGTGCCAGCACCATTATCGGGGGATACGAGCAGTACTTC
size: .; J: TRBJ2-3; V: TRBV7-6; D: TRBD1; CDR3: CASSLGSTGLGTDTQYF; DNA: TGTGCCAGCAGCTTAGGATCGACAGGGCTCGGCACAGATACGCAGTATTTT
size: .; J: TRBJ2-5; V: TRBV30; D: .; CDR3: CAWSVGGQETQYF; DNA: TGTGCCTGGAGTGTTGGGGGGCAAGAGACCCAGTACTTC
size: many; J: TRBJ2-7; V: TRBV20-1; D: .; CDR3: CSALGFDEQYF; DNA: TGCAGTGCTTTGGGCTTCGACGAGCAGTACTTC
size: many; J: TRBJ1-5; V: TRBV7-2; D: .; CDR3: CASSWEGVGGQHF; DNA: TGTGCCAGCAGCTGGGAAGGAGTGGGAGGCCAGCATTTT
size: many; J: TRBJ1-2; V: TRBV29-1; D: TRBD1; CDR3: CSVGGQGSFNYGYTF; DNA: TGCAGCGTTGGGGGACAGGGATCATTTAACTATGGCTACACCTTC
size: many; J: TRBJ2-6; V: TRBV2; D: .; CDR3: CAIFLGGAGANVLTF; DNA: TGTGCCATCTTTTTGGGAGGTGCTGGGGCCAACGTCCTGACTTTC
size: .; J: TRBJ2-7; V: TRBV20-1; D: .; CDR3: CSARRQESTYEQYF; DNA: TGCAGTGCTAGGCGGCAGGAGTCCACCTACGAGCAGTACTTC
size: .; J: TRBJ2-3; V: TRBV19; D: TRBD1; CDR3: CASSNPGTGFADTQYF; DNA: TGTGCCAGTAGCAACCCCGGGACAGGGTTCGCAGATACGCAGTATTTT
size: few; J: TRBJ1-4; V: TRBV12-3/TRBV12-4; D: TRBD1; CDR3: CASSFRAQTGGQPNEKLFF; DNA: TGTGCCAGCAGTTTTAGGGCCCAGACAGGGGGCCAGCCGAATGAAAAACTGTTTTTT
size: few; J: TRBJ2-1; V: TRBV2; D: TRBD2; CDR3: CASRGLANNEQFF; DNA: TGTGCCAGCAGGGGACTAGCGAACAATGAGCAGTTCTTC
size: few; J: TRBJ2-3; V: TRBV6-6; D: .; CDR3: CASSYSPLATPTDTQYF; DNA: TGTGCCAGCAGTTACTCGCCCCTTGCTACGCCCACAGATACGCAGTATTTT
size: few; J: TRBJ2-7; V: TRBV6-9; D: TRBD2; CDR3: CASSGSGGVYEQYF; DNA: TGTGCCAGCAGTGGTAGCGGGGGGGTCTACGAGCAGTACTTC
size: .; J: TRBJ2-3; V: TRBV29-1; D: .; CDR3: CSVDRGGMRTDTQYF; DNA: TGCAGCGTTGATAGAGGGGGAATGCGCACAGATACGCAGTATTTT
size: .; J: TRBJ2-7; V: TRBV9; D: .; CDR3: CASRVVQGGPYEQYF; DNA: TGTGCCAGCAGAGTGGTGCAGGGGGGACCTTACGAGCAGTACTTC
size: few; J: TRBJ2-3; V: TRBV5-1; D: .; CDR3: CASSRGSTDTQYF; DNA: TGCGCCAGCAGCAGAGGTAGCACAGATACGCAGTATTTT
size: few; J: TRBJ2-7; V: TRBV7-9; D: .; CDR3: CASSVSYEQYF; DNA: TGTGCCAGCAGCGTAAGCTACGAGCAGTACTTC
size: .; J: TRBJ1-1; V: TRBV5-5; D: .; CDR3: CASSLDSTGAFF; DNA: TGTGCCAGCAGCTTGGACAGCACTGGAGCTTTCTTT
size: .; J: TRBJ2-5; V: TRBV28; D: .; CDR3: CASSASGGSQYF; DNA: TGTGCCAGCAGCGCCTCGGGGGGCTCCCAGTACTTC
size: .; J: TRBJ2-7; V: TRBV12-3/TRBV12-4; D: .; CDR3: CASSFTVTGRGTYEQYF; DNA: TGTGCCAGCAGTTTTACTGTTACGGGGCGGGGTACCTACGAGCAGTACTTC
size: .; J: TRBJ1-1; V: TRBV7-2; D: .; CDR3: CASSLDYTGRNTEAFF; DNA: TGTGCCAGCAGCTTAGATTACACAGGGAGGAACACTGAAGCTTTCTTT
size: .; J: TRBJ2-5; V: TRBV29-1; D: TRBD2; CDR3: CSVEDVDAGGRETQYF; DNA: TGCAGCGTTGAAGATGTGGATGCGGGAGGGCGAGAGACCCAGTACTTC
size: many; J: TRBJ2-1; V: TRBV29-1; D: .; CDR3: CSVAGSSEYNEQFF; DNA: TGCAGCGTTGCTGGGTCTAGCGAATACAATGAGCAGTTCTTC
size: .; J: TRBJ1-1; V: TRBV29-1; D: TRBD1; CDR3: CSSQGGIKHTEAFF; DNA: TGCAGCTCTCAGGGGGGAATTAAGCACACTGAAGCTTTCTTT
size: .; J: TRBJ2-5; V: TRBV11-2; D: .; CDR3: CASSLRNPAQETQYF; DNA: TGTGCCAGCAGCTTAAGAAACCCGGCTCAAGAGACCCAGTACTTC
size: .; J: TRBJ1-4; V: TRBV11-2; D: .; CDR3: CASSPTGEHLFF; DNA: TGTGCCAGCAGCCCCACCGGGGAGCACCTGTTTTTT
size: .; J: TRBJ2-1; V: TRBV7-2; D: TRBD2; CDR3: CASSLRTVAGALRNEQFF; DNA: TGTGCCAGCAGCTTAAGAACGGTAGCGGGAGCCCTTCGAAATGAGCAGTTCTTC
size: few; J: TRBJ2-7; V: TRBV28; D: .; CDR3: CASSIGHRMGAYEQYF; DNA: TGTGCCAGCAGTATAGGTCACAGGATGGGGGCCTACGAGCAGTACTTC
size: few; J: TRBJ1-3; V: TRBV20-1; D: .; CDR3: CSAQDRVSGNTIYF; DNA: TGCAGTGCCCAGGACAGAGTCTCTGGAAACACCATATATTTT
size: few; J: TRBJ2-1; V: TRBV6-5; D: TRBD2; CDR3: CASSGLAASFNEQFF; DNA: TGTGCCAGCAGTGGACTAGCGGCATCCTTCAATGAGCAGTTCTTC
size: few; J: TRBJ2-3; V: TRBV9; D: .; CDR3: CASSLRIGSSRGDTQYF; DNA: TGTGCCAGCAGCCTCCGTATAGGTAGCTCAAGAGGAGATACGCAGTATTTT
size: few; J: TRBJ2-7; V: TRBV20-1; D: .; CDR3: CSAREPATYEQYF; DNA: TGCAGTGCTAGAGAACCGGCTACCTACGAGCAGTACTTC
size: few; J: TRBJ2-7; V: TRBV5-1; D: TRBD1; CDR3: CASSSGGSYEQYF; DNA: TGCGCCAGCAGCTCAGGGGGCTCCTACGAGCAGTACTTC
size: .; J: TRBJ2-7; V: TRBV7-8; D: TRBD1; CDR3: CASSTRDRGAYEQYF; DNA: TGTGCCAGCAGCACCCGGGACAGGGGGGCCTACGAGCAGTACTTC
size: .; J: TRBJ1-5; V: TRBV18; D: TRBD1; CDR3: CASSPTGGRYSNQPQHF; DNA: TGTGCCAGCTCACCGACAGGGGGAAGGTATAGCAATCAGCCCCAGCATTTT
size: few; J: TRBJ1-5; V: TRBV6-2/TRBV6-3; D: .; CDR3: CASSNRVSNQPQHF; DNA: TGTGCCAGCAGCAACAGGGTGAGCAATCAGCCCCAGCATTTT
size: .; J: TRBJ1-2; V: TRBV18; D: .; CDR3: CASSPSRGRNYGYTF; DNA: TGTGCCAGCTCACCATCTCGGGGCAGGAACTATGGCTACACCTTC
size: once; J: TRBJ2-1; V: TRBV20-1; D: TRBD2; CDR3: CSATSPGLGYNEQFF; DNA: TGCAGTGCCACCTCCCCGGGACTAGGGTACAATGAGCAGTTCTTC
size: few; J: TRBJ2-5; V: TRBV19; D: .; CDR3: CASRSRAVGETQYF; DNA: TGTGCCAGTAGGAGCAGGGCTGTTGGGGAGACCCAGTACTTC
size: .; J: TRBJ2-5; V: TRBV28; D: .; CDR3: CASSPPHRAQETQYF; DNA: TGTGCCAGCAGTCCCCCCCACAGGGCCCAAGAGACCCAGTACTTC
size: .; J: TRBJ2-4; V: TRBV9; D: .; CDR3: CASSVARSGSGKNIQYF; DNA: TGTGCCAGCAGCGTAGCCCGTTCAGGGTCCGGCAAAAACATTCAGTACTTC
size: few; J: TRBJ2-1; V: TRBV19; D: TRBD2; CDR3: CASSRTSGRAYNEQFF; DNA: TGTGCCAGTAGTAGGACTAGCGGGAGGGCCTACAATGAGCAGTTCTTC
size: few; J: TRBJ2-1; V: TRBV11-2; D: .; CDR3: CASSLDGRRSQSSYNEQFF; DNA: TGTGCCAGCAGCTTAGATGGGCGGCGCAGCCAGAGCTCCTACAATGAGCAGTTCTTC
size: .; J: TRBJ2-1; V: TRBV11-2; D: .; CDR3: CASSSLRSSGYEQFF; DNA: TGTGCCAGCAGCTCCCTTAGATCATCGGGCTATGAGCAGTTCTTC